These 8 T cell receptor beta chains originate from one sample sequenced in a study of blood T cell repertoires in COVID-19. Profiled with immunoSEQ multiplex PCR; TCRdb holds only in-frame clones, not every one. The sample has 200,000 to 300,000 clones; around 90% are singletons. Source material: peripheral blood. The source of these receptors is a young man with COVID-19, enrolled during active disease.

A single count supports this clone. J is TRBJ1-5 and V is TRBV28, with D unresolved. V was cut by 3 bases and J by 6 bases, with 9 bases left in between. Germline V lookup: CDR1 MDHEN, CDR2 SYDVKM. The CDR3 extends over 13 amino acids. CDR3 coding DNA: TGTGCCAGCAGTTTCTCCCGGGGTCAGCCCCAGCATTTT. It is translated as CASSFSRGQPQHF.

The rearrangement links TRBV6-6 to TRBJ1-3; D is unresolved. The CDR3 contains 16 residues. V was clipped by 0 bases and J by 0 bases, with 9 bases between them. CDR1 and CDR2 (germline): MNHNY, SVGAGI (reference sequence). CDR3 DNA sequence: TGTGCCAGCAGTTACTCGCACGGGAGCTCTGGAAACACCATATATTTT. It specifies CASSYSHGSSGNTIYF.

The chain couples TRBV5-6 to TRBJ1-2; D possibly corresponds to TRBD1 (5 bases). The V gene's germline CDR1 is SGHDT and CDR2 YYEEEE. The CDR3 loop spans 15 amino acids. Trimming left V 4 bases short and J 4 bases short, with 17 bases between. CDR3 protein: CASSPGGTVIYGYTF. The CDR3 coding sequence is TGTGCCAGCAGCCCTGGGGGGACGGTAATCTATGGCTACACCTTC.

The chain employs TRBV12-3 or TRBV12-4 and TRBJ2-7; 8 bases agree with TRBD2. The V and J ends lost 6 bases and 3 bases, in that order; junction bases with no gene match: 4. The CDR3 length is 13 residues. Here the CDR3 reads CASSRGGYYEQYF. CDR3 DNA sequence: TGTGCCAGCAGCCGGGGGGGATACTACGAGCAGTACTTC.

V usage is TRBV10-1 and J usage is TRBJ2-1; 9 bases align to TRBD1. J gave up 8 bases and V 8 bases, and 7 bases lay outside the gene matches. The CDR3 contains 13 residues. The germline V gene encodes CDR1 WNHNN and CDR2 SYGVQD (reference sequence). CDR3 sequence: CASGLTGGDEQFF. DNA of the CDR3: TGCGCCAGCGGGTTAACAGGGGGCGATGAGCAGTTCTTC.

The chain couples TRBV7-6 to TRBJ2-1, with 10 bases aligning to TRBD1. Losses at the gene ends were 1 base for V and 6 bases for J; bases not matched to a gene: 12. This CDR3 is built from 18 residues. Germline V gives CDR1 SGHVS, CDR2 FNYEAQ. CDR3 region: CASSLDGGGQGGTNEQFF. The CDR3 region has the DNA TGTGCCAGCAGCTTAGATGGGGGAGGACAGGGGGGAACCAATGAGCAGTTCTTC. Looking up the rest from reference TRBV7-6 and TRBJ2-1 gives the full variable domain: GAGVSQSPRYKVTKRGQDVALRCDPISGHVSLYWYRQALGQGPEFLTYFNYEAQQDKSGLPNDRFSAERPEGSISTLTIQRTEQRDSAMYRCASSLDGGGQGGTNEQFFGPGTRLTVL.

The chain recombines TRBV2 with TRBJ1-6; no firm D call. CDR3 length equals 12 residues. Trimming cost V 4 bases and J 7 bases, with 5 bases left between them. The germline gives CDR1 SNHLY, CDR2 FYNNEI. The CDR3 sequence is CASSVENSPLHF. The CDR3 region has the DNA TGTGCCAGCAGTGTGGAGAATTCACCCCTCCACTTT.

The V and J genes are TRBV5-5 and TRBJ1-3; 7 bases match TRBD1. The CDR3 consists of 15 residues. The germline V gene has CDR1 SGHKS and CDR2 YYEKEE (reference sequence). The V gene end was trimmed by 2 bases and the J gene end by 2 bases; junction bases not matched to a gene: 4. CDR3 DNA: TGTGCCAGCAGCTTCGTGACAGGGACTGGAAACACCATATATTTT. Encoded protein: CASSFVTGTGNTIYF.